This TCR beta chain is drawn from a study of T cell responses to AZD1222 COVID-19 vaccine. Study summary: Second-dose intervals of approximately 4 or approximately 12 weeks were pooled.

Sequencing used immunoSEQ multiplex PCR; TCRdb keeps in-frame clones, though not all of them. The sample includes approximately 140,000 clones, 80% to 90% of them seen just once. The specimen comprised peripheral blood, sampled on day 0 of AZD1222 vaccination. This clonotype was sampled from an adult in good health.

CDR3 in amino acids: CASSDIEQGRGGYTF. CDR3 bases: TGTGCCAGCAGTGACATAGAACAGGGGAGGGGTGGCTACACCTTC. The chain is built from TRBV6-2 or TRBV6-3 and TRBJ1-2; TRBD1 matches 7 bases. V shed 5 bases and J 7 bases; nucleotides not matched to a gene: 13. The CDR3 is 15 residues long. CDR1 is MNHEY, CDR2 SVGEGT, per germline.